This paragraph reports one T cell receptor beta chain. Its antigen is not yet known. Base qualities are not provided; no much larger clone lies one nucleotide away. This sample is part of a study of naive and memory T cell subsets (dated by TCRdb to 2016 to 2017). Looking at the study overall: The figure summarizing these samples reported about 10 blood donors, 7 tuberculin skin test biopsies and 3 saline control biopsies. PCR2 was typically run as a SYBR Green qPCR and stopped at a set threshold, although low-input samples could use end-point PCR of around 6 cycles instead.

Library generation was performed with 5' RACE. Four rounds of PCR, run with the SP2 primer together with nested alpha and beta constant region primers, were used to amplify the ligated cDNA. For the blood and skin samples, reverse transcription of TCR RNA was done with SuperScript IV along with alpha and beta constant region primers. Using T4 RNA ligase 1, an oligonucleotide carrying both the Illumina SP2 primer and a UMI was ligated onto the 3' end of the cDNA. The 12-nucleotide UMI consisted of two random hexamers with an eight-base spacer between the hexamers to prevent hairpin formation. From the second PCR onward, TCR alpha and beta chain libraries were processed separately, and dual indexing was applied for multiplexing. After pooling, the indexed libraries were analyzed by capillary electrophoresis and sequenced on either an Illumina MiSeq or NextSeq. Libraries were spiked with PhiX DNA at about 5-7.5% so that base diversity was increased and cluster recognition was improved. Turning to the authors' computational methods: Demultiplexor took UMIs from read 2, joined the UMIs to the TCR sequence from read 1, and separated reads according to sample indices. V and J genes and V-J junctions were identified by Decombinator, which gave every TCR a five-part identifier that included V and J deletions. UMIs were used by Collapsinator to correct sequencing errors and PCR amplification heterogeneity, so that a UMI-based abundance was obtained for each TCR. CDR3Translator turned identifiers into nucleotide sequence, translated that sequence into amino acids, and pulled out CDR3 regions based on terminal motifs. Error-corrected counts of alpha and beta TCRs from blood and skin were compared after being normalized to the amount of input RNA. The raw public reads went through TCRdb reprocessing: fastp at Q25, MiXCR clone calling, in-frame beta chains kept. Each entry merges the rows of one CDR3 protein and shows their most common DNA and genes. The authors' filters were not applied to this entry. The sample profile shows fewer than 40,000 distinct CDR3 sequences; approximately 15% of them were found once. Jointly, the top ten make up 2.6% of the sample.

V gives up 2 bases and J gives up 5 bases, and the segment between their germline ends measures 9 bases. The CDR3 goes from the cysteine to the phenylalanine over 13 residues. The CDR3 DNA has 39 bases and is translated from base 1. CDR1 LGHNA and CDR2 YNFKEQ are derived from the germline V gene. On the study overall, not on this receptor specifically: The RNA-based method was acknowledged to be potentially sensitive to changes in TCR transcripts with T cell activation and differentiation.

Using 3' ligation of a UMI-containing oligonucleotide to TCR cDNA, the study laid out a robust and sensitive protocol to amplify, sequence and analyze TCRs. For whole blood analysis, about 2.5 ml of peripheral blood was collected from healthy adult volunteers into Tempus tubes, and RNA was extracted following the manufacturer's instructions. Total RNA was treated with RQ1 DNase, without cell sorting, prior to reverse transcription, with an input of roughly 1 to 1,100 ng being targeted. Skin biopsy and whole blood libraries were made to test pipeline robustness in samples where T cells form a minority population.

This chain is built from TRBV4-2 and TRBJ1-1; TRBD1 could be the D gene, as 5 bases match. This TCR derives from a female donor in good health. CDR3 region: CASSQNTGTEAFF. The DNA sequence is TGTGCCAGCAGCCAAAACACAGGAACTGAAGCTTTCTTT.